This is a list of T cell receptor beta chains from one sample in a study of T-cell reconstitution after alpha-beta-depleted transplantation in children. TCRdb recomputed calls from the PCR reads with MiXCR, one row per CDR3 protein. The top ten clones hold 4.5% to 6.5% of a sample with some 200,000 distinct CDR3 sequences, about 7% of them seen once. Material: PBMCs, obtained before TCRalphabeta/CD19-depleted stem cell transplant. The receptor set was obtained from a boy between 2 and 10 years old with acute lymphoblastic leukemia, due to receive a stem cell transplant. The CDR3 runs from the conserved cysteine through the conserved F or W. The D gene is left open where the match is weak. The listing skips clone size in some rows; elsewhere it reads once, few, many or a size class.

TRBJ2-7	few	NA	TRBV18	CASSPTALSYEQYF	TGTGCCAGCTCACCAACGGCACTCTCCTACGAGCAGTACTTC
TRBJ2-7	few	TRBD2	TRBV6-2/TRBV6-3	CASTHGGIFREQYF	TGTGCCAGCACACACGGGGGGATTTTCCGGGAGCAGTACTTC
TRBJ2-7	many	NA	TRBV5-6	CASSTSVVREQYF	TGTGCCAGCAGCACGTCGGTGGTACGCGAGCAGTACTTC
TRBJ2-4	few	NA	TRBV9	CASSVGGGARNIQYF	TGTGCCAGCAGCGTAGGAGGGGGGGCTAGAAACATTCAGTACTTC
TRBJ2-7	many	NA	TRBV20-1	CSARDSWGVAEQYF	TGCAGTGCTAGAGATAGCTGGGGAGTGGCCGAGCAGTACTTC
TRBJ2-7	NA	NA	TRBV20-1	CSAPSHRGEQYF	TGCAGTGCCCCGTCCCACCGGGGCGAGCAGTACTTC
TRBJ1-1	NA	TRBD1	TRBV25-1	CASSDDRAANTEAFF	TGTGCCAGCAGTGATGACAGGGCGGCGAACACTGAAGCTTTCTTT
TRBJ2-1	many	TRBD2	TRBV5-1	CASSTGLVYEQFF	TGCGCCAGCAGCACGGGACTAGTATATGAGCAGTTCTTC
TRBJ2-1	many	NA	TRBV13	CASSSNRLEQFF	TGTGCCAGCAGCTCGAATCGACTGGAGCAGTTCTTC
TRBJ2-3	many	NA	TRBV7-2	CASSLDYTTDTQYF	TGTGCCAGCAGCCTCGACTACACCACAGATACGCAGTATTTT
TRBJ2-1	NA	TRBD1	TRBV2	CASSAQLGTGDNEQFF	TGTGCCAGCAGTGCCCAATTAGGGACAGGCGACAATGAGCAGTTCTTC
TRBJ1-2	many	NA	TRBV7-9	CASSLDSNGYTF	TGTGCCAGCAGCTTGGATTCCAATGGCTACACCTTC
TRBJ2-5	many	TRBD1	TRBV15	CATSSGQGIGGQETQYF	TGTGCCACCAGCAGTGGACAGGGAATTGGGGGGCAAGAGACCCAGTACTTC
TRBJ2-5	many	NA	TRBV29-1	CSVEGRFQETQYF	TGCAGCGTTGAGGGACGGTTTCAAGAGACCCAGTACTTC
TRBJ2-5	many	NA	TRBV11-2	CASSLEVRSTQYF	TGTGCCAGCAGCTTAGAAGTGAGGTCAACCCAGTACTTC
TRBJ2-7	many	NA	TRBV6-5	CASSPQVGGVREQYF	TGTGCCAGCAGTCCCCAGGTGGGAGGAGTACGCGAGCAGTACTTC
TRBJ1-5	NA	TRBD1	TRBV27	CASSPDRFPGQPQHF	TGTGCCAGCAGCCCGGACAGGTTCCCAGGTCAGCCCCAGCATTTT
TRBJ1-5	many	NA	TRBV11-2	CASSFGGDQPQHF	TGTGCCAGCAGCTTTGGCGGGGACCAGCCCCAGCATTTT
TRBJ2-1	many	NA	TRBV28	CASRGLPKTESSYNEQFF	TGTGCCAGCAGAGGACTACCTAAGACAGAGAGCTCCTACAATGAGCAGTTCTTC
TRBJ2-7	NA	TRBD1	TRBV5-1	CASSLRSRQGVSYEQYF	TGCGCCAGCAGCTTGCGCTCAAGGCAGGGGGTCTCCTACGAGCAGTACTTC
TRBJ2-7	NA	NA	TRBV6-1	CASRTGLGVGSYEQYF	TGTGCCAGCAGGACCGGACTGGGCGTTGGCTCCTACGAGCAGTACTTC
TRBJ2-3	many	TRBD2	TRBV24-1	CATSDYRTSGDTDTQYF	TGTGCCACCAGTGACTACCGGACTAGCGGGGATACAGATACGCAGTATTTT
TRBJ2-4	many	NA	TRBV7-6	CASSLKGFGNIQYF	TGTGCCAGCAGCTTAAAAGGGTTTGGAAACATTCAGTACTTC
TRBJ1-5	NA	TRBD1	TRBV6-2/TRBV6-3	CASSRPDRAINNQPQHF	TGTGCCAGCTCCCGACCGGACAGGGCGATAAACAATCAGCCCCAGCATTTT
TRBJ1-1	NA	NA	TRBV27	CASRGGGTEAFF	TGTGCCAGCAGGGGCGGCGGCACTGAAGCTTTCTTT
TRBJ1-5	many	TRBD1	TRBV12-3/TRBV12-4	CASSPTGINQPQHF	TGTGCCAGCAGCCCGACAGGGATCAATCAGCCCCAGCATTTT
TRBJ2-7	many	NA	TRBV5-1	CASSSQGQPSAGYEQYF	TGCGCCAGCAGCTCCCAAGGACAGCCCTCAGCGGGCTACGAGCAGTACTTC
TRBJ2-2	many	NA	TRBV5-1	CASSLGQTLTGELFF	TGCGCCAGCAGCCTAGGACAGACACTCACCGGGGAGCTGTTTTTT
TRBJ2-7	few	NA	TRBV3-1	CASSQNSELEQYF	TGTGCCAGCAGCCAAAACAGCGAGCTCGAGCAGTACTTC
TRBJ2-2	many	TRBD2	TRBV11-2	CASSYLTGGTGELFF	TGTGCCAGCAGTTACCTAACGGGGGGCACCGGGGAGCTGTTTTTT
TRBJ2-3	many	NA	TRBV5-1	CASRKGTDTQYF	TGCGCCAGCAGGAAGGGCACAGATACGCAGTATTTT
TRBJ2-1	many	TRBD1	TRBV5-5	CASSLVWTGGGEQFF	TGTGCCAGCAGCTTGGTTTGGACAGGGGGAGGTGAGCAGTTCTTC
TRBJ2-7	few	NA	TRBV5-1	CASSLVSVGEYSYEQYF	TGCGCCAGCAGCTTGGTCAGCGTGGGCGAATACTCCTACGAGCAGTACTTC
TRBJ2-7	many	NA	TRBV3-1	CASSQDVRFYEQYF	TGTGCCAGCAGCCAAGATGTCAGGTTTTACGAGCAGTACTTC
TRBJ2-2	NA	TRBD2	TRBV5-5	CASSGGLGTGELFF	TGTGCCAGCAGCGGAGGACTAGGCACCGGGGAGCTGTTTTTT
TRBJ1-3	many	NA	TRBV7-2	CASSFNSGNTIYF	TGTGCCAGCAGCTTCAACTCTGGAAACACCATATATTTT
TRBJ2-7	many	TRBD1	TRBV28	CASRSGTGGYEQYF	TGTGCCAGCAGATCCGGGACAGGGGGCTACGAGCAGTACTTC
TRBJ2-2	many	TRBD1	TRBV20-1	CSASFTGGTGELFF	TGCAGTGCTAGTTTTACAGGGGGGACCGGGGAGCTGTTTTTT
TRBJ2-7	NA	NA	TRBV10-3	CAIRETGSYEQYF	TGTGCCATCAGGGAGACAGGTAGCTACGAGCAGTACTTC
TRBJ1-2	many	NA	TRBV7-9	CASSTLGGLLHGYTF	TGTGCCAGCAGCACGCTAGGGGGACTTCTACATGGCTACACCTTC
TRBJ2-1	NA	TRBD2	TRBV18	CASSPREDDSGGPEQFF	TGTGCCAGCTCACCGAGGGAAGATGATAGCGGGGGGCCTGAGCAGTTCTTC
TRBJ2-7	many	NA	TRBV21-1	CARSRTPTGDEQYF	TGTGCCAGATCCCGAACTCCCACAGGGGACGAGCAGTACTTC
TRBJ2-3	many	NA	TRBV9	CASSEREGTDTQYF	TGTGCCAGCAGCGAGAGGGAGGGCACAGATACGCAGTATTTT
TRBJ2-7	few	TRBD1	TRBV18	CASSPSSGGYEQYF	TGTGCCAGCTCCCCTTCATCAGGGGGCTACGAGCAGTACTTC
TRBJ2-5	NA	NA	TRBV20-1	CSARRGSQETQYF	TGCAGTGCTAGAAGGGGGAGCCAAGAGACCCAGTACTTC
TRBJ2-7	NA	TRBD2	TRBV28	CASSEVGLLADYYEQYF	TGTGCCAGCTCCGAGGTGGGACTCCTAGCGGACTACTACGAGCAGTACTTC
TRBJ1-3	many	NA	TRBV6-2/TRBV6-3	CASSYSGHYSGNTIYF	TGTGCCAGCAGTTACTCGGGACACTACTCTGGAAACACCATATATTTT
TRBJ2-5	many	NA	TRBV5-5	CASSPYLTQETQYF	TGTGCCAGCAGCCCCTACTTGACCCAAGAGACCCAGTACTTC
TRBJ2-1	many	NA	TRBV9	CASSPRWGGADNEQFF	TGTGCCAGCAGCCCCAGGTGGGGGGGGGCCGACAATGAGCAGTTCTTC
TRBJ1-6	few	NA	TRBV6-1	CASQGRSNNSPLHF	TGTGCCAGCCAGGGGAGATCAAATAATTCACCCCTCCACTTT
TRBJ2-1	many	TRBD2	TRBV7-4	CASSFWAGGPHYNEQFF	TGTGCCAGCAGCTTTTGGGCGGGAGGCCCCCATTACAATGAGCAGTTCTTC